This entry concerns a single T cell receptor beta chain. The CDR3 consists of 14 residues. Germline CDR1 MNHEY, CDR2 SVGAGI. The trim removed 2 bases at V and 5 bases at J, leaving 4 bases unmatched. Original handling: From reference gene primer amplification, estimates of nucleated cell counts were derived. Measured with immunoSEQ multiplex PCR; TCRdb has only the in-frame clones, and not every one. V and J calls plus clone size are reproduced from that table; the DNA served to infer D and trimming. The table has roughly 180,000 clones, roughly nine tenths seen once. This specimen comes from a study of blood T cell repertoires in COVID-19. Study-level background: Nucleic acid was either cDNA or gDNA, and it came from T cells, B-cell-depleted T cells, or PBMCs.

Sequencing was carried out using peripheral blood. The chain uses TRBV6-5 and TRBJ1-2, with 8 bases aligning to TRBD1. The receptor comes from a man between 65 and 80 years old with active or convalescent COVID-19. In DNA form, the CDR3 reads TGTGCCAGCAGTTACACAGGGGGGCGTTATGGCTACACCTTC. As protein: CASSYTGGRYGYTF.